The present T cell receptor beta chain was sequenced within a study of cytomegalovirus exposure and HLA in healthy donors (dated by TCRdb to about 2017). In terms of the full investigation: According to an earlier analysis of 587 of the donors, 200 million or so T cells yielded 90 million to 130 million unique TCR beta sequences and 276 Gb of sequence data. Among the roughly 400 genotyped donors, about 83% belonged to the genetic ancestry cluster associated with self-reported Caucasian donors. On average, around 230,000 unique TCR beta nucleotide sequences were sequenced per donor among some 420 genotyped donors of the cohort, with roughly 18% of those sequences being non-productive. Typing coverage varied by locus: roughly 620-630 donors for A, B, C, DRB1 and DQB1; some 520 for DQA1; 606 for DPA1; around 490 for DPB1. All discovery cohort repertoires had been generated on a single sequencing platform. In a later genetic analysis, genome-wide SNP genotypes for about three fifths of the 666 donors were used, and that subset was treated as a discovery cohort. Alongside the repertoire data, information on donor age, sex, ethnicity and CMV serostatus was compiled. In the later analysis, no new phenotypic data were used to find candidate immune exposures; instead, reliance was placed on TCR beta sequences and their occurrence across donors. An early release covering roughly 600 HLA-typed donors comprised around 300 gigabases of sequencing data and tens of millions of unique TCR sequences. The aim of the study was to test whether cataloging public T cell receptors could identify signatures of past pathogen exposure. Four or five DR-DQ haplotypes were handled as single units for association and clustering because linkage in the cohort was strong. To predict cytomegalovirus infection status, the study combined high-throughput TCR immunosequencing, statistical association of individual TCRs with disease status, and machine learning. An earlier analysis of approximately 580 of the donors used high-throughput TCR beta sequencing to judge whether each TCR beta V gene segment behaved as functional or pseudogenic. Along with the roughly 610-subject first cohort, a separate validation cohort of some 130 different subjects was used. Both class I and class II loci were covered by HLA typing, at four-digit resolution. The study profiled the T cell repertoires of hundreds of subjects by immunosequencing and related them to cytomegalovirus serostatus. A later analysis re-analyzed previously published TCR beta repertoires from 500 to 700 donors and added high-resolution HLA genotyping to study TCR occurrence patterns.

The library was prepared using the immunoSEQ multiplex PCR assay. The multiplex PCR relied on a mix of 60 forward primers for TCR Vbeta segments and 13 reverse primers for TCR Jbeta segments. Amplification of the CDR3 region of rearranged TCR beta genes was performed with a multiplex PCR assay on genomic DNA. On the Illumina HiSeq System, the amplified TCR beta libraries were sequenced as 87-base-pair reads. The original methods were these. A later analysis tallied some 79 million unique TCR beta chains across the approximately 670 repertoires, and some 12 million of those chains were shared by two or more donors. To remove PCR and sequencing errors, raw reads were error-corrected and collapsed into unique sequences using a nearest-neighbor algorithm that merged closely related sequences. To assign V, D and J gene segments, CDR3 sequences were aligned to IMGT reference sequences. For a sequence to be retained, a match of at least six nucleotides to both a V gene segment and a J gene segment was required. A rearrangement counted as productive if the CDR3 had no stop codons and remained in frame with V and J, and every other rearrangement counted as non-productive. Following IMGT convention, CDR3 was defined as the stretch from the second conserved V-encoded cysteine up to the conserved J-encoded phenylalanine. Sequences without an unambiguous match to a single V gene segment were excluded from the earlier analysis of about 630 of the donors. An earlier analysis of 500 to 700 of the donors classified V segments as functional when productive rearrangements were above 56.7% and as segregating when the standard deviation between donors was above 5%. To diagnose cytomegalovirus status from the catalog of TCR beta chain sequences, a statistical classification framework was built. A later analysis assigned V and J genes by comparing TCR nucleotide sequences with IMGT/GENE-DB human TR gene sequences. The TCRdist pipeline was used in a later analysis to assign CDR3 sequences and most-parsimonious VDJ recombination scenarios. In a later analysis, each TCR beta chain was defined by its CDR3 amino acid sequence together with its V-gene family, and reads lacking a unique V-gene family were excluded. A later analysis removed roughly 590 highly shared, low-generation-probability nucleotide sequences to deal with suspected cross-contamination and a sequencing artifact. In a later analysis, a clonal expansion index for each public chain was calculated from normalized within-repertoire ranks of inferred template counts. In a later analysis, generation probabilities were computed using a VDJ recombination model fitted to out-of-frame rearrangements, and the results were checked against IGoR. A later analysis scored TCR-TCR, TCR-HLA and TCR-CMV co-occurrence with hypergeometric tests, applying a repertoire-size bias correction to TCR pairs. A later analysis estimated false discovery rates by permuting HLA or CMV assignments 20 times. In a later analysis, co-occurring TCRs were grouped using DBSCAN, with TCRdist sequence similarity added in when clustering inside HLA-allele-positive subsets. Co-occurrence clustering excluded repertoires with fewer than 30,000 or more than 120,000 public chains, plus five with anomalous nucleotide sharing. TCRdb obtained this table from immuneACCESS and retained in-frame rearrangements with V and J assigned. These tables miss some clones; where compared with another copy, unresolved V genes account for less than half of the shortfall, and the remainder is unexplained. V and J calls and clone size are copied from that table; D and trimming were computed from the DNA. This sample's table lists about 140,000 clones. The ten most abundant clones make up 0.96% of the sample.

General conclusions and limits of the study: Only TCR beta chains were sequenced in this cohort, and the absence of alpha or paired-chain data limited detectable features. The classifier was reported to diagnose cytomegalovirus status with high specificity and sensitivity in both the original and validation cohorts. Broadly in line with IMGT annotations, most TCR beta V segments showed up in productive rearrangements about 87% or about 30% of the time in an earlier analysis of 450 to 600 of the donors. When HLA alleles, especially DR and DQ, strongly co-occurred, attributing TCR associations to individual alleles was difficult. The study gave a list of about 170 TCR beta chains associated with cytomegalovirus. Most TCR sequences were observed very rarely across donors, whereas some public TCRs were present in many individuals. According to a later genetic analysis, donors in an Asian-associated ancestry cluster had fewer N-insertions in productive TCRs than the approximately 710-donor mean. According to a later analysis, TCR association rates differed among HLA loci, with DRB1 alleles showing the most associated TCRs and HLA-C alleles showing the fewest. The authors suggested that the approach could potentially be generalized to other disease states and immunological phenotypes. V-gene and J-gene trimming of TCR beta chains was associated with a missense DCLRE1C variant in a later genetic analysis, and the association was replicated in an independent cohort. The 87-base-pair reads could not distinguish some IMGT-functional V segments, including TRBV6-2 and TRBV6-3, so those segments were excluded. Compared with equally common non-associated chains, HLA-associated TCR beta chains in a later analysis were more clonally expanded and had lower generation probabilities. Most CMV-associated TCR beta chains appeared to be HLA-restricted in a later analysis, and the HLA associations seemed to be driven largely by CMV exposure. In vitro tests confirmed that a few of the cytomegalovirus-associated TCR beta chains recognize cytomegalovirus antigens. Because counts were too low, roughly 16 rarely observed V segments, including chromosome 9 orphons, were left out of the earlier analysis of roughly 600 of the donors. For the cohort, immune exposure information was limited to CMV serostatus. In a later analysis, several top co-occurrence clusters were reported to appear linked to parvovirus B19, influenza, CMV and Epstein-Barr virus. Linkage disequilibrium might explain the correlated functional status among segregating V segments, but an unknown experimental factor could not be ruled out. A further reported finding was that TCR beta sequences accurately predicted the HLA-A and HLA-B alleles for most subjects in the first cohort. HLA typing was unavailable for some donors at each locus, so association tests used only the typed subset. Roughly uniform sequencing depth across donors was assumed in presence/absence analyses, although this assumption may not hold. Specific HLA alleles were associated with around 18,000 TCR beta sequences at a false discovery rate of 0.05 in a later analysis. The sequencing pipeline was judged likely to have produced a cluster of highly shared sequence variants as a technical artifact.

Regarding this clone: Its specific antigen is unknown.

The CDR3 spans 15 residues, from the cysteine through the phenylalanine. Left in the record is the CDR3 DNA by itself, 45 bases read in frame from the first base. Relative to germline, V is 1 base shorter and J is 2 bases shorter, with 8 bases between their ends. From the germline V gene, CDR1 is SGHTA and CDR2 is FQGNSA. In total, just over 650 healthy bone marrow donors made up the cohort. All cohort members were sampled while nominally healthy, although unrecorded immune exposures were likely present. The donor tested CMV seronegative, placing the donor among the approximately 400 seronegative members of the cohort. A peripheral blood sample was provided by each donor, and peripheral blood mononuclear cells were used for TCR beta sequencing. Genomic DNA extraction from the blood cell samples was performed with the Qiagen DNeasy Blood Extraction Kit.

Rearrangement joined TRBV7-2 to TRBJ2-2; no D gene call is confident. This receptor was obtained from a male donor in good health and CMV-seronegative. Sequenced sample: PBMCs. The CDR3 here reads CASSLVFINTGELFF. The bases read TGTGCCAGCAGCTTAGTTTTTATCAACACCGGGGAGCTGTTTTTT.